Below, one T cell receptor beta chain is given with its context. Around 30,000 T cell genomes (around 190 ng DNA) went into each sorted-subset replicate. Original handling: Filtering differed because ImmunoSEQ produced junction-only sequences that carried no quality scores. Clones were read by immunoSEQ multiplex PCR, and TCRdb kept only the in-frame ones, dropping some. V and J calls and clone size are copied from that table; D and trimming were computed from the DNA. The sample lists about 2.4 million clones; under 95% were seen once. This record comes from a study of shared clonotypes between healthy human individuals. V was trimmed by 7 bases and J by 2 bases, leaving 18 bases between them. Germline assignment: CDR1 MNHNS and CDR2 SASEGT. The CDR3 consists of 15 residues. Donation came from healthy HIV-negative adults that had no recent acute infections or vaccinations.

The J gene is TRBJ2-7, the V gene TRBV6-1; the D gene is possibly TRBD1 (6 bases). This sequence originates from a man aged 18 to 35 in good health. Some clones in this sample may be carry-over from other donors' samples. The material sequenced was naive CD4+ T cells from PBMCs. Specified subset: CD45RA+ positively selected. CDR3 amino acids: CASTLKGDVPYEQYF. The CDR3 coding sequence is TGTGCCAGCACCCTTAAGGGGGATGTACCCTACGAGCAGTACTTC.